This T cell receptor beta chain was documented in a study of blood T cell repertoires in COVID-19. About the study: Samples of COVID-19 (acute and convalescent) were obtained from the United States, Italy and Spain.

The CDR3 has 16 amino acids. V was shortened by 0 bases and J by 4 bases, with 15 bases between the two germline ends. Germline V gives CDR1 MNHEY, CDR2 SVGEGT. A Seattle source enrolled patients during active infection and followed them longitudinally. Profiling relied on immunoSEQ multiplex PCR, and the TCRdb table lists in-frame clones only, not all of them. In the table there are over 45,000 clones, roughly 89% of which are singletons. The clonotype was recovered from a woman in her sixties or seventies with COVID-19, enrolled during active disease. Sequenced material: peripheral blood. The J gene is TRBJ2-5, the V gene TRBV6-2 or TRBV6-3; maybe TRBD2 (6 bases). For the CDR3, the DNA is TGTGCCAGCAGTTACTCGACTCGAGCGGGCCGAGAGACCCAGTACTTC. It codes for CASSYSTRAGRETQYF.